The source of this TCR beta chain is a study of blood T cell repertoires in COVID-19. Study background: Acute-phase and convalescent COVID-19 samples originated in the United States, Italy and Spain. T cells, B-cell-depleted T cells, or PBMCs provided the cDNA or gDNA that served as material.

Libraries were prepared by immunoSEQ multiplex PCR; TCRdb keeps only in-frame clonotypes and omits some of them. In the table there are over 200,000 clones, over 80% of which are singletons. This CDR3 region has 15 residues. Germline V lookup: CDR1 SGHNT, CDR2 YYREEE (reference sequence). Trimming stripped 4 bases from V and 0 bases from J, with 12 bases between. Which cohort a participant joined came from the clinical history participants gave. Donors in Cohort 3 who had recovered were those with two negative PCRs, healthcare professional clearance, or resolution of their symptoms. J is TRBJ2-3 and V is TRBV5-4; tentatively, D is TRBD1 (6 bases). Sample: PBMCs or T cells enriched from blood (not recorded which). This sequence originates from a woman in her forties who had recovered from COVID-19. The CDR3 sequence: CASSRRDTSTDTQYF. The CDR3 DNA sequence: TGTGCCAGCAGCCGCCGGGACACCAGCACAGATACGCAGTATTTT.